Following are 8 T cell receptor beta chains from one sample sequenced in a study of T cell responses to AZD1222 COVID-19 vaccine. Profiling relied on immunoSEQ multiplex PCR, and the TCRdb table lists in-frame clones only, not all of them. The sample contains 150,000 or so clones, less than 90% of which appear only once. The sequencing used peripheral blood, collected on day 0 of MenACWY control vaccination. The source of these receptors is an adult in good health.

This clone was seen only a few times. The chain joins TRBV7-9 to TRBJ2-7, with D maybe TRBD1 (6 bases). Trimming removed 5 bases from V and 3 bases from J, with 11 bases in between. Germline loops: CDR1 SEHNR, CDR2 FQNEAQ (reference sequence). The CDR3 has 13 residues. The DNA of the CDR3 is TGTGCCAGCAGCCTTGGACAGAACTACGAGCAGTACGTC. The encoded protein is CASSLGQNYEQYV.

The CDR3 coding sequence is TGTGCCAGCAGTTCAGGACCGAGTGGCACTGAAGCTTTCTTT. Amino acids: CASSSGPSGTEAFF. This chain uses TRBV27 with TRBJ1-1, with no clear D. The V gene lost 4 bases and the J gene lost 4 bases, with 13 bases spanning the gap. The CDR3 runs to 14 residues. Germline V gene sequence: CDR1 MNHEY, CDR2 SMNVEV (reference sequence).

The chain combines TRBV19 with TRBJ1-1, with unresolved D. CDR3 length: 13 amino acids. V shed 6 bases and J shed 4 bases, with 12 bases lying between them. Germline CDR1 is LNHDA and CDR2 is SQIVND (reference sequence). CDR3 protein: CASSAVRGTEAFF. The CDR3 nucleotides are TGTGCCAGTAGCGCGGTGCGAGGCACTGAAGCTTTCTTT.

The chain carries TRBV13 and TRBJ2-5, with 8 bases matching TRBD2. The CDR3 length is 15 residues. V was clipped by 2 bases and J by 1 base; unmatched bases: 3. Germline CDR1 reads PRHDT; CDR2 reads FYEKMQ (reference sequence). This CDR3 is CASSLQTSGQETQYF. CDR3 in DNA: TGTGCCAGCAGCTTACAAACTAGCGGCCAAGAGACCCAGTACTTC.

V is TRBV27 and J is TRBJ1-1, with no clear D. V lost 9 bases, J lost 6 bases, and 11 bases lay in between. CDR1 is MNHEY and CDR2 is SMNVEV in the germline V gene (reference sequence). The CDR3 runs 11 residues. CDR3 nucleotide sequence: TGTGCCAGTACAGTATGGGCTGAAGCTTTCTTT. Amino acid sequence: CASTVWAEAFF.

The chain uses TRBV12-5 and TRBJ2-7; weak D call: TRBD2 (5 bases). V lost 3 bases and J 5 bases, leaving 20 bases between the germline ends. CDR1 is LGHNT and CDR2 is FRNRAP in the germline V gene. This CDR3 has 16 residues. CDR3: CASGLRLAGPYNEQYF. CDR3 in DNA: TGTGCTAGTGGTTTACGGCTAGCCGGACCGTACAACGAGCAGTACTTC.

The chain combines TRBV21-1 with TRBJ2-7; TRBD2, the table's D call, lacks a check against the DNA. TRBV21-1 is a pseudogene. This CDR3 has 16 residues. The CDR3 DNA follows: TGTGCCAGCAGCAAGGGGGAGGGGGAGGCCTTCTACGAGCAGTACTTC. Its protein product is CASSKGEGEAFYEQYF.

This clone was detected only once. The CDR3 DNA is TGTGCCAGCAGTTACATCTCGCGGGGGGACTACAATGAGCAGTTCTTC. It translates to CASSYISRGDYNEQFF. This chain uses TRBV6-2 or TRBV6-3 with TRBJ2-1, with TRBD2 matching over 8 bases. Germline V gene data show CDR1 as MNHEY and CDR2 as SVGEGT. Germline trimming cut 2 bases from V and 3 bases from J; bases unmatched to any gene: 6. The CDR3 is 16 residues long.